The clone carrying this TCR beta chain was counted many times. Its antigen is still unknown. TCRdb reanalysed the PCR reads using MiXCR and keeps one entry per CDR3 protein. Among 34,000 or so distinct CDR3 sequences listed, around half were seen once. The data derive from a study of esophageal squamous cell carcinoma under preoperative chemotherapy. V lost 4 bases, J lost 3 bases, and 18 bases stayed unmatched. Germline CDR1 and CDR2: SGHTA and FQGNSA. The CDR3 sequence is 19 residues long. Indicated time point: after preoperative PTX-NDP chemotherapy. Paclitaxel-nedaplatin chemotherapy was given to patients ahead of their surgery. Notes on the study in general: After treatment, tumor-infiltrating lymphocytes apparently came partly from blood T cells. After chemotherapy, TCR diversity rose significantly in peripheral T cells but not in tumor-infiltrating lymphocytes.

This sequence was found in a human donor with esophageal squamous cell carcinoma. The donor label of this sample is uncertain. Sampling was performed from a patient given preoperative chemotherapy. V is TRBV7-2 and J is TRBJ2-5; the match to TRBD2 covers 9 bases. Here the CDR3 DNA reads TGTGCCAGCAGCTCCCGTGGGGAGGGAGCGGGGGGTAGGGAAGAGACCCAGTACTTC. Encoded protein: CASSSRGEGAGGREETQYF.